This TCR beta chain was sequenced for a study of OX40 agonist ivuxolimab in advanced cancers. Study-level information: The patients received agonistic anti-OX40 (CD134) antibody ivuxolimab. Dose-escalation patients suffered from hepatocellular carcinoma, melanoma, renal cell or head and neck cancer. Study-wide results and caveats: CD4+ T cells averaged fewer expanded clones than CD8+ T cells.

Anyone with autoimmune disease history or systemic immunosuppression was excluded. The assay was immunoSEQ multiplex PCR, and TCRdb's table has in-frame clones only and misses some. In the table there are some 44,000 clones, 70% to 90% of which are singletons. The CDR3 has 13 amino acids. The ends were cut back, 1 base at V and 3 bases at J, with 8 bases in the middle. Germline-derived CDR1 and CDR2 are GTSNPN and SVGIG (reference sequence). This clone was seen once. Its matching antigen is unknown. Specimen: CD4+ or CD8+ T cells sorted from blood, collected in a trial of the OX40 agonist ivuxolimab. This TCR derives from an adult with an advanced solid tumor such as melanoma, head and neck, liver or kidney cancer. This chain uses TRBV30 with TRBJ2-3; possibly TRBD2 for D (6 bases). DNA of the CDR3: TGTGCCTGGAGTGGCAGCGGGACAGATACGCAGTATTTT. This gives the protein CAWSGSGTDTQYF.